These 11 T cell receptor beta chains were all obtained from the same sample, sequenced in a study of blood T cell repertoires in COVID-19. Here immunoSEQ multiplex PCR was the method, and the copy in TCRdb shows in-frame clones only, minus some. The sample holds about 83,000 clones, approximately 81% seen once. Input material: peripheral blood. These receptors were taken from a woman of 80 years or more with acute or convalescent COVID-19.

The chain couples TRBV6-1 to TRBJ2-7, with 7 bases lining up with TRBD1. This CDR3 is built from 17 residues. Germline V gene data show CDR1 as MNHNS and CDR2 as SASEGT. The V and J ends lost 4 bases and 0 bases, in that order; junction bases with no gene match: 12. The CDR3 nucleotides are TGTGCCAGCAGTGTATACTTTCGGACAGGAAGCTCCTACGAGCAGTACTTC. As protein: CASSVYFRTGSSYEQYF.

The chain employs TRBV11-3 and TRBJ2-5, with 14 positions matching TRBD2. With 5 bases clipped from V and 5 bases from J, the junction kept 10 bases outside the gene matches. The CDR3 contains 17 residues. Looked up from germline, CDR1 is SGHNT and CDR2 is YENEEA. The CDR3 sequence is CASSVPTSGGGIETQYF. The CDR3 coding sequence is TGTGCCAGCAGCGTACCGACTAGCGGGGGGGGAATCGAGACCCAGTACTTC.

This chain connects TRBV19 to TRBJ1-5; D call uncertain. The CDR3 is 15 residues long. Trimming pared 6 bases from V and 5 bases from J, leaving 17 bases between. The germline gives CDR1 LNHDA, CDR2 SQIVND (reference sequence). The CDR3 region has the DNA TGTGCCAGTAGCCTGAGGTGGCAGACCGATCAGCCCCAGCATTTT. It is translated as CASSLRWQTDQPQHF.

This chain uses TRBV3-1 (or the pseudogene TRBV3-2) with TRBJ1-1; D remains unclear. Germline CDR1 LGHDT, CDR2 YNNKEL (reference sequence). This CDR3 contains 11 residues. The germline V and J ends were trimmed by 3 bases and 7 bases, with 6 bases remaining between them. CDR3 region: CASSQSNEAFF. DNA for the CDR3: TGTGCCAGCAGCCAGAGTAATGAAGCTTTCTTT.

The chain carries TRBV24-1 and TRBJ1-1; 9 bases are shared with TRBD1. Unmatched junction bases numbered 7, after V lost 4 bases and J lost 11 bases. Germline-derived CDR1 and CDR2 are KGHDR and SFDVKD. This CDR3 spans 13 amino acids. This chain's CDR3 is CATSDNDRGGAFF. The CDR3 coding sequence is TGTGCCACCAGTGACAACGACAGGGGGGGGGCTTTCTTT.

The chain carries TRBV18 and TRBJ2-2; no reliable D call. CDR1 is KGHSH, CDR2 LQKENI, per germline. This CDR3 spans 15 amino acids. V was cut by 0 bases and J by 0 bases, with 5 bases left in between. The CDR3 DNA reads as TGTGCCAGCTCACCACCCAGGACGAACACCGGGGAGCTGTTTTTT. This sequence encodes CASSPPRTNTGELFF.

The chain has TRBV6-5 and TRBJ1-4; D possibly corresponds to TRBD1 (6 bases). Germline V CDR1 and CDR2: MNHEY, SVGAGI. Trimming removed 6 bases from V and 6 bases from J, with 17 bases in between. This CDR3 has 15 amino acids. The CDR3 DNA sequence: TGTGCCAGCAGAACCATTGGGGGGGCCTATGAAAAACTGTTTTTT. Translation gives CASRTIGGAYEKLFF.

This clone was seen once. J is TRBJ2-1 and V is TRBV6-2 or TRBV6-3, with 8 bases aligning to TRBD2. The germline gives CDR1 MNHEY, CDR2 SVGEGT. V dropped 0 bases and J dropped 10; count of bases not matched to a gene: 14. The length of the CDR3 is 17 residues. CDR3 region: CASSYSKSGLDKKEQFF. CDR3 DNA: TGTGCCAGCAGTTACTCGAAGTCGGGACTAGATAAGAAAGAGCAGTTCTTC.

The CDR3 DNA reads as TGTGCCAGCACCTCGGGACACTCAAACTATGGCTACACCTTC. It encodes CASTSGHSNYGYTF. V and J are TRBV3-1 (or the pseudogene TRBV3-2) and TRBJ1-2, with D perhaps TRBD1 (6 bases). This CDR3 comprises 14 residues. Trimming removed 7 bases from V and 2 bases from J, with 14 bases in between. Germline CDR1 and CDR2: LGHDT and YNNKEL (reference sequence).

This chain joins TRBV7-2 and TRBJ2-1, with TRBD2 matching over 12 bases. After removal of 5 bases from V and 8 bases from J, the junction contained 13 bases not matched to a gene. The CDR3 runs to 17 residues. CDR1 is SGHTA, CDR2 FQGNSA, per germline. CDR3 sequence (DNA): TGTGCCAGCAGCCGGTCTAGCGGGGGGGCCCAAGGGGATGAGCAGTTCTTC. Translating it yields CASSRSSGGAQGDEQFF.

This clone was counted a single time. The chain uses TRBV3-1 (or the pseudogene TRBV3-2) and TRBJ2-7; 8 bases align to TRBD1. The CDR3 covers 15 residues. The J segment lost 0 bases and the V segment lost 1 base, leaving 2 bases of the junction unmatched. From germline, CDR1 is LGHDT and CDR2 YNNKEL (reference sequence). The CDR3 protein is CASSQVTGGSYEQYF. The CDR3 nucleotides are TGTGCCAGCAGCCAAGTAACAGGGGGCTCCTACGAGCAGTACTTC.